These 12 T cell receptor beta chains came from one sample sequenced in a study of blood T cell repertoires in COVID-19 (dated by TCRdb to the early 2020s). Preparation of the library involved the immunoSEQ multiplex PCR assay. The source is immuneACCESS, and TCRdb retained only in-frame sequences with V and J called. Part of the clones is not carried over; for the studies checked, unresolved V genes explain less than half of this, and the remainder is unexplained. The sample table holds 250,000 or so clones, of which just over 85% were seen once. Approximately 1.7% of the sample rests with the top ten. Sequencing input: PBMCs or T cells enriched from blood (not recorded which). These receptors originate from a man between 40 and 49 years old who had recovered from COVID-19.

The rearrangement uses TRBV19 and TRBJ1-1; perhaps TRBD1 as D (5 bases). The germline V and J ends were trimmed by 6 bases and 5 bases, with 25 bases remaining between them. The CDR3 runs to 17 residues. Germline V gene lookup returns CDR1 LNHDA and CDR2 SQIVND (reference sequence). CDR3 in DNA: TGTGCCAGTAGCCGCCCCGGGGGAGGGGATGGAGAAACTGAAGCTTTCTTT. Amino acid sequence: CASSRPGGGDGETEAFF. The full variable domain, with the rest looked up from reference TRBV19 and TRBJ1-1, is DGGITQSPKYLFRKEGQNVTLSCEQNLNHDAMYWYRQDPGQGLRLIYYSQIVNDFQKGDIAEGYSVSREKKESFPLTVTSAQKNPTAFYLCASSRPGGGDGETEAFFGQGTRLTVV.

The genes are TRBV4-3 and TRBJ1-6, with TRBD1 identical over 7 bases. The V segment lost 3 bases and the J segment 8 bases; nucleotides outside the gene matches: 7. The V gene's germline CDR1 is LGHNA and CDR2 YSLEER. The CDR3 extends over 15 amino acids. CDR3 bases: TGCGCCAGCAGCCAGGTTAGCACAGGGGATTCACCCCTCCACTTT. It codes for CASSQVSTGDSPLHF.

CDR3 in amino acids: CASSLGPGGNQETQYF. The CDR3 DNA follows: TGTGCCAGCAGCTTAGGTCCGGGGGGGAACCAAGAGACCCAGTACTTC. The rearrangement links TRBV7-2 to TRBJ2-5; 8 bases are shared with TRBD2. From germline, CDR1 is SGHTA and CDR2 FQGNSA. J gave up 0 bases and V 1 base, and 4 bases lay outside the gene matches. This CDR3 comprises 16 residues.

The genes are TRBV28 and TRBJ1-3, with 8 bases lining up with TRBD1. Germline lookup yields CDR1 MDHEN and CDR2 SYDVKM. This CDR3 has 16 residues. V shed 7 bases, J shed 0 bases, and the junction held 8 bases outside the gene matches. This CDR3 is CASTHGTGFSGNTIYF. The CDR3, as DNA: TGTGCCAGCACCCATGGGACAGGTTTCTCTGGAAACACCATATATTTT. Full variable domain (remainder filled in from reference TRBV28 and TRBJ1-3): DVKVTQSSRYLVKRTGEKVFLECVQDMDHENMFWYRQDPGLGLRLIYFSYDVKMKEKGDIPEGYSVSREKKERFSLILESASTNQTSMYLCASTHGTGFSGNTIYFGEGSWLTVV.

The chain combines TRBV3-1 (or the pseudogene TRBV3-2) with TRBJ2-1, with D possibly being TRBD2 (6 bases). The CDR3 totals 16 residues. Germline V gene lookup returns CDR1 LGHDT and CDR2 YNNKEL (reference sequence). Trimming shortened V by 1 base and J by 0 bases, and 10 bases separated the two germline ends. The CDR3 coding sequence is TGTGCCAGCAGCCAAGGTTACGGGAGCTCCTACAATGAGCAGTTCTTC. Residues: CASSQGYGSSYNEQFF.

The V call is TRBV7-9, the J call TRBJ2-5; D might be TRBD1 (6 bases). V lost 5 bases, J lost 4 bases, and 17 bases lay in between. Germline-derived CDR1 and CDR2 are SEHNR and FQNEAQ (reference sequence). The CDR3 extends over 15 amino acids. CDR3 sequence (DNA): TGTGCCAGCAGCCCAACGGACAGACTAAGAGAGACCCAGTACTTC. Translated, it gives CASSPTDRLRETQYF.

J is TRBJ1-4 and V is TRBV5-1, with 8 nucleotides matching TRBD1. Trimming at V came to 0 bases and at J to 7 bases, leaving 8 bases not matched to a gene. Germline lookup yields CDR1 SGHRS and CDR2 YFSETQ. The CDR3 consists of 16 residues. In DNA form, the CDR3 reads TGCGCCAGCAGCTTGGGGTCAGTAGACAGGGGTGAAAAACTGTTTTTT. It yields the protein CASSLGSVDRGEKLFF.

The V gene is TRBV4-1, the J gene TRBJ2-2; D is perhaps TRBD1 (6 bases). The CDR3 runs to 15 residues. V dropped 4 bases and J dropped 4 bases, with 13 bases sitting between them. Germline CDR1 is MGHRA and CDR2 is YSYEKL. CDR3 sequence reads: CASSRTGWGTGELFF. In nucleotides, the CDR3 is TGCGCCAGCAGCCGTACAGGGTGGGGCACCGGGGAGCTGTTTTTT.

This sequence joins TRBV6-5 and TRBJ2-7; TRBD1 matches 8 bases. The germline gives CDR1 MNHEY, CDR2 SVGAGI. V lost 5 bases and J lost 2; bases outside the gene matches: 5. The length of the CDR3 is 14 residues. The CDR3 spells CASSQDRDPYEQYF. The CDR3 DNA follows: TGTGCCAGCAGTCAGGACAGGGACCCCTACGAGCAGTACTTC.

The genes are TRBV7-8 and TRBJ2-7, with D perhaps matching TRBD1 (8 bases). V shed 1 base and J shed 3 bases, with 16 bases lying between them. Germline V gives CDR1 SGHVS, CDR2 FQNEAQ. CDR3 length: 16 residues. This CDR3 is CASSLEGQGGDYEQYF. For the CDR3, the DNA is TGTGCCAGCAGCTTAGAAGGACAGGGAGGGGACTACGAGCAGTACTTC.

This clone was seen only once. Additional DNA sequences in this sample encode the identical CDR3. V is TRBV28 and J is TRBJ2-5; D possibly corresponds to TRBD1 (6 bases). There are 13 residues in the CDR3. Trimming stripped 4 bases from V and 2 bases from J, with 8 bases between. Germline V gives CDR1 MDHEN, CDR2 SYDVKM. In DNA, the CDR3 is TGTGCCAGCAGTTCTGGACAGCAAGAGACCCAGTACTTC. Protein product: CASSSGQQETQYF. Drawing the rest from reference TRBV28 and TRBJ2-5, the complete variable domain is DVKVTQSSRYLVKRTGEKVFLECVQDMDHENMFWYRQDPGLGLRLIYFSYDVKMKEKGDIPEGYSVSREKKERFSLILESASTNQTSMYLCASSSGQQETQYFGPGTRLLVL.

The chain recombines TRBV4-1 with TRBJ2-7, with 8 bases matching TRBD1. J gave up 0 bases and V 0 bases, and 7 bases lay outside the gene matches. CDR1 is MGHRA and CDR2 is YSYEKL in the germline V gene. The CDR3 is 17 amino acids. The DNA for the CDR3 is TGCGCCAGCAGCCAAGATGGGAGACAGGGGAGCTCCTACGAGCAGTACTTC. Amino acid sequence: CASSQDGRQGSSYEQYF.